This T cell receptor (beta chain) was identified during a study of blood T cells in healthy people across ages. In this sample, this clonotype turned up a few times. Primers used in a second PCR of about 7 to 12 cycles were a sample-barcoded 5' primer and a J-beta primer mix. TCRdb independently ran MiXCR on the 5' RACE reads; one entry per CDR3 protein. The sample consists of about 720,000 distinct CDR3 sequences, approximately 25% of them appearing once. The same specimen was also included in a second study, on T cells of mothers and their children.

Sequencing used blood. The origin of this receptor is a boy aged 10-17 years in good health.

For the CDR3, the DNA is TGCAGTACAAGTCAAGCGGGAAGGTACGAGCAGTACTTC. Residues: CSTSQAGRYEQYF. The chain uses TRBV20-1 and TRBJ2-7; 7 bases fit TRBD2. V lost 8 bases and J lost 4; bases outside the gene matches: 11. Germline V gene data show CDR1 as DFQATT and CDR2 as SNEGSKA (reference sequence). This CDR3 region has 13 residues.